These 13 T cell receptor beta chains were sequenced from one sample in a study of blood T cell repertoires in COVID-19. The method was immunoSEQ multiplex PCR; TCRdb's version includes in-frame clones alone and lacks a portion of them. The sample includes 200,000 to 250,000 clones, more than 75% of them seen just once. The material sequenced was peripheral blood. These receptors all stem from a man between 45 and 60 years old who had recovered from COVID-19.

This clone appeared once. V and J are TRBV2 and TRBJ2-3, with a possible D match to TRBD2 (6 bases). Trimming stripped 6 bases from V and 2 bases from J, with 12 bases between. The CDR3 runs to 14 residues. Germline loops: CDR1 SNHLY, CDR2 FYNNEI. CDR3 bases: TGTGCCAGCAGATTAGCGGAGGTCACAGATACGCAGTATTTT. This translates into CASRLAEVTDTQYF. The entire variable domain, with the rest obtained from reference TRBV2 and TRBJ2-3, is as follows: EPEVTQTPSHQVTQMGQEVILRCVPISNHLYFYWYRQILGQKVEFLVSFYNNEISEKSEIFDDQFSVERPDGSNFTLKIRSTKLEDSAMYFCASRLAEVTDTQYFGPGTRLTVL.

This chain uses TRBV13 with TRBJ1-1, with 7 positions matching TRBD1. V gave up 1 base and J gave up 1 base; unmatched junction bases: 3. CDR3 length: 15 residues. Germline assignment: CDR1 PRHDT and CDR2 FYEKMQ (reference sequence). As DNA, the CDR3 is TGTGCCAGCAGCTTAGAGGGACAGAGGAACACTGAAGCTTTCTTT. Translated: CASSLEGQRNTEAFF.

This chain joins TRBV19 and TRBJ2-7; 7 bases agree with TRBD2. This CDR3 is 15 amino acids long. Germline CDR1 reads LNHDA; CDR2 reads SQIVND (reference sequence). J lost 0 bases, V lost 5 bases, and 7 bases had no gene match. For the CDR3, the DNA is TGTGCCAGTAGTGGAAGGGAGGGGAACTCCTACGAGCAGTACTTC. It encodes CASSGREGNSYEQYF.

This rearrangement joins TRBV10-2 to TRBJ2-7; 10 bases line up with TRBD2. CDR3 length: 13 amino acids. V lost 10 bases, J lost 3 bases, and 6 bases stayed unmatched. In germline, CDR1 is WSHSY, CDR2 SAAADI. The CDR3 DNA follows: TGCGCCACCACCGGGACTAGCGACTACGAGCAGTACTTC. Protein product: CATTGTSDYEQYF.

The table lists this clone with a count of one. CDR3 sequence (DNA): TGTGCCAGTAGCCTACCCGGCGGAGTGAACACTGAAGCTTTCTTT. Translated, it gives CASSLPGGVNTEAFF. The chain employs TRBV19 and TRBJ1-1, with D hard to call. CDR1 and CDR2 (germline): LNHDA, SQIVND (reference sequence). The CDR3 has 15 residues. V shed 6 bases and J shed 0 bases, with 14 bases lying between them.

This clone has only a few counts. The chain links TRBV2 to TRBJ1-1; D is perhaps TRBD1 (5 bases). In germline, CDR1 is SNHLY, CDR2 FYNNEI. The CDR3 consists of 15 residues. The V end lost 2 bases, the J end lost 4 bases, and 14 bases lay between the germline ends. CDR3 loop: CASSERSGRSTEAFF. The DNA for the CDR3 is TGTGCCAGCAGTGAAAGGTCAGGGCGAAGCACTGAAGCTTTCTTT.

V gene TRBV7-9 combines with J gene TRBJ2-7; the match to TRBD2 covers 11 bases. Germline lookup yields CDR1 SEHNR and CDR2 FQNEAQ (reference sequence). Trimming cost V 3 bases and J 3 bases; bases outside gene matches: 7. This CDR3 contains 16 residues. CDR3 coding DNA: TGTGCCAGCAGCTTTACGACTAGCGGGAAGATCTACGAGCAGTACTTC. Protein sequence: CASSFTTSGKIYEQYF.

This clone appeared a few times. This chain links TRBV3-1 (or the pseudogene TRBV3-2) with TRBJ2-5, with D possibly TRBD2 on 5 matching bases. This CDR3 region has 13 residues. Germline CDR1 is LGHDT and CDR2 is YNNKEL (reference sequence). Between the trimmed V and J ends, which lost 4 bases and 5 bases, there was a span of 11 bases. In DNA, the CDR3 is TGTGCCAGCAGCCCCCATGGCGGGGAGACCCAGTACTTC. It specifies CASSPHGGETQYF.

This clone was seen a handful of times. This chain uses TRBV3-1 (or the pseudogene TRBV3-2) with TRBJ1-5, with D unresolved. V lost 2 bases, J lost 5 bases, and 13 bases lay in between. The CDR3 is 15 amino acids. The germline CDR1 and CDR2 sequences are LGHDT and YNNKEL (reference sequence). Here the CDR3 reads CASSQRGNHDQPQHF. CDR3 DNA sequence: TGTGCCAGCAGCCAAAGAGGGAATCATGATCAGCCCCAGCATTTT.

This clone is a singleton in its sample. This chain joins TRBV7-6 and TRBJ2-3; 13 bases are a match to TRBD2. J lost 0 bases, V lost 4 bases, and 1 base had no gene match. This CDR3 has 16 amino acids. Germline-derived CDR1 and CDR2 are SGHVS and FNYEAQ. The CDR3 DNA reads TGTGCCAGCAGCTCGGGACTAGCGGGAAGCACAGATACGCAGTATTTT. The encoded protein is CASSSGLAGSTDTQYF.

This sequence joins TRBV27 and TRBJ2-7, with a tentative D call TRBD1 (5 bases). The V gene's germline CDR1 is MNHEY and CDR2 SMNVEV (reference sequence). The CDR3 spans 13 residues. The ends were cut back, 2 bases at V and 5 bases at J, with 10 bases in the middle. CDR3 in DNA: TGTGCCAGCAGTTTAGCCAGGGCAAACGAGCAGTACTTC. Its translation is CASSLARANEQYF.

This chain joins TRBV28 and TRBJ1-6; 8 bases are shared with TRBD1. Germline CDR1 is MDHEN and CDR2 is SYDVKM. This CDR3 spans 15 amino acids. With 5 bases clipped from V and 7 bases from J, the junction kept 7 bases outside the gene matches. The CDR3 spells CASSPLGQGNSPLHF. CDR3 in DNA: TGTGCCAGCAGTCCCCTCGGACAGGGAAATTCACCCCTCCACTTT.

The chain couples TRBV2 to TRBJ1-1, with a possible D match to TRBD1 (5 bases). From germline, CDR1 is SNHLY and CDR2 FYNNEI. V lost 4 bases to trimming and J lost 3 bases, with 15 bases between them. CDR3 length equals 15 residues. CDR3 region: CASSGLGRADTEAFF. The CDR3 DNA reads TGTGCCAGCAGTGGTTTAGGCAGGGCGGACACTGAAGCTTTCTTT.